This is a list of T cell receptor beta chains from one sample in a study of blood T cell repertoires in COVID-19. TCRdb's copy holds only in-frame clones and misses some; the assay was immunoSEQ multiplex PCR. The table shows over 200,000 clones, with about nine tenths occurring only once. What was sequenced was peripheral blood. These receptors were collected from a woman in her sixties or seventies with acute or convalescent COVID-19. CDR3s include the opening cysteine and the closing phenylalanine or tryptophan. D genes are given only for firm matches. Some rows have no size entry. The others give once, few or many, or a class for an expanded clone.

V gene: TRBV27
clone size: .
D gene: TRBD1
J gene: TRBJ1-6
CDR3 protein: CASSFGDRRRSSYNSPLHF
CDR3 DNA: TGTGCCAGCAGTTTCGGGGACAGGCGAAGGAGCTCCTATAATTCACCCCTCCACTTT

V gene: TRBV19
clone size: .
D gene: TRBD2
J gene: TRBJ2-1
CDR3 protein: CASSIGNGGGAYNEQFF
CDR3 DNA: TGTGCCAGTAGTATCGGGAATGGCGGGGGGGCCTACAATGAGCAGTTCTTC

V gene: TRBV28
clone size: .
D gene: TRBD2
J gene: TRBJ2-3
CDR3 protein: CASSHLAGGTDTQYF
CDR3 DNA: TGTGCCAGCAGCCACCTAGCGGGAGGCACAGATACGCAGTATTTT

V gene: TRBV28
clone size: .
D gene: .
J gene: TRBJ2-5
CDR3 protein: CASNPGGQETQYF
CDR3 DNA: TGTGCCAGCAACCCCGGGGGCCAAGAGACCCAGTACTTC

V gene: TRBV27
clone size: .
D gene: TRBD1
J gene: TRBJ1-2
CDR3 protein: CASSPNRDRGLGGYTF
CDR3 DNA: TGTGCCAGCAGCCCCAACCGGGACAGGGGATTAGGGGGCTACACCTTC

V gene: TRBV19
clone size: .
D gene: TRBD1
J gene: TRBJ1-5
CDR3 protein: CASRPRTGSNQPQHF
CDR3 DNA: TGTGCCAGTCGACCCCGGACAGGTAGCAATCAGCCCCAGCATTTT

V gene: TRBV6-5
clone size: few
D gene: .
J gene: TRBJ1-1
CDR3 protein: CASSRQEQAFF
CDR3 DNA: TGTGCCAGCAGTCGACAGGAGCAAGCTTTCTTT

V gene: TRBV5-4
clone size: .
D gene: TRBD1
J gene: TRBJ1-4
CDR3 protein: CASSRGAATGEGKLFF
CDR3 DNA: TGTGCCAGCAGCCGCGGCGCCGCGACAGGGGAAGGAAAACTGTTTTTT

V gene: TRBV18
clone size: once
D gene: .
J gene: TRBJ1-1
CDR3 protein: CASSPKMGLWNTEAFF
CDR3 DNA: TGTGCCAGCTCACCGAAAATGGGACTTTGGAACACTGAAGCTTTCTTT

V gene: TRBV5-1
clone size: .
D gene: .
J gene: TRBJ2-1
CDR3 protein: CASSLAGINEQFF
CDR3 DNA: TGCGCCAGCAGCTTGGCCGGGATCAATGAGCAGTTCTTC

V gene: TRBV7-9
clone size: .
D gene: .
J gene: TRBJ2-1
CDR3 protein: CASSRLRDFHNEQFF
CDR3 DNA: TGTGCCAGCAGCCGTCTCCGGGACTTCCACAATGAGCAGTTCTTC

V gene: TRBV7-8
clone size: few
D gene: .
J gene: TRBJ2-1
CDR3 protein: CASSLEETSKVQFF
CDR3 DNA: TGTGCCAGCAGCTTGGAGGAGACTAGTAAGGTGCAGTTCTTC

V gene: TRBV5-1
clone size: .
D gene: .
J gene: TRBJ1-4
CDR3 protein: CASSLVTGTNEKLFF
CDR3 DNA: TGCGCCAGCAGCTTGGTGACAGGAACTAATGAAAAACTGTTTTTT

V gene: TRBV9
clone size: .
D gene: TRBD2
J gene: TRBJ2-7
CDR3 protein: CASSVSGTPYEQYF
CDR3 DNA: TGTGCCAGCAGCGTTAGCGGGACCCCCTACGAGCAGTACTTC

V gene: TRBV7-9
clone size: .
D gene: TRBD1
J gene: TRBJ1-1
CDR3 protein: CASSRDRDWAFF
CDR3 DNA: TGTGCCAGCAGCCGGGACAGGGATTGGGCTTTCTTT

V gene: TRBV9
clone size: once
D gene: TRBD2
J gene: TRBJ2-5
CDR3 protein: CASSRGGVQETQYF
CDR3 DNA: TGTGCCAGCTCCCGGGGGGGGGTTCAAGAGACCCAGTACTTC

V gene: TRBV11-2
clone size: .
D gene: TRBD1
J gene: TRBJ1-1
CDR3 protein: CASSLGNRGQTAFF
CDR3 DNA: TGTGCCAGCAGCTTAGGGAACAGGGGGCAGACAGCTTTCTTT

V gene: TRBV14
clone size: .
D gene: TRBD1
J gene: TRBJ2-7
CDR3 protein: CASSRDRVPYEQYF
CDR3 DNA: TGTGCCAGCAGCCGAGACAGGGTTCCCTACGAGCAGTACTTC

V gene: TRBV7-2
clone size: .
D gene: .
J gene: TRBJ1-5
CDR3 protein: CASSLGSYQPQHF
CDR3 DNA: TGTGCCAGCAGCTTGGGGAGCTATCAGCCCCAGCATTTT

V gene: TRBV20-1
clone size: .
D gene: .
J gene: TRBJ1-1
CDR3 protein: CSASGGNTEAFF
CDR3 DNA: TGCAGTGCTAGTGGAGGGAACACTGAAGCTTTCTTT

V gene: TRBV5-1
clone size: few
D gene: .
J gene: TRBJ2-6
CDR3 protein: CASSPRGQGGSGANVLTF
CDR3 DNA: TGCGCCAGCAGCCCCAGAGGGCAGGGAGGTTCCGGGGCCAACGTCCTGACTTTC

V gene: TRBV3-1/TRBV3-2
clone size: once
D gene: .
J gene: TRBJ1-2
CDR3 protein: CASSQGANYGYTF
CDR3 DNA: TGTGCCAGCAGCCAGGGGGCCAACTATGGCTACACCTTC

V gene: TRBV5-1
clone size: .
D gene: .
J gene: TRBJ1-4
CDR3 protein: CASSPAQGPPEKLFF
CDR3 DNA: TGCGCCAGCAGCCCCGCCCAGGGCCCTCCTGAAAAACTGTTTTTT

V gene: TRBV6-5
clone size: .
D gene: TRBD1
J gene: TRBJ1-5
CDR3 protein: CASRDTGGFNQPQHF
CDR3 DNA: TGTGCCAGCAGAGACACAGGGGGTTTCAATCAGCCCCAGCATTTT

V gene: TRBV18
clone size: .
D gene: TRBD1
J gene: TRBJ1-1
CDR3 protein: CASSQGQGATEAFF
CDR3 DNA: TGTGCCAGCTCACAGGGACAGGGGGCGACTGAAGCTTTCTTT

V gene: TRBV15
clone size: .
D gene: TRBD2
J gene: TRBJ2-3
CDR3 protein: CATSGSGRARDTQYF
CDR3 DNA: TGTGCCACCAGCGGAAGCGGGAGGGCAAGAGATACGCAGTATTTT

V gene: TRBV7-9
clone size: .
D gene: .
J gene: TRBJ2-7
CDR3 protein: CASTSVYEQYF
CDR3 DNA: TGTGCCAGCACCTCCGTCTACGAGCAGTACTTC

V gene: TRBV3-1/TRBV3-2
clone size: .
D gene: TRBD2
J gene: TRBJ2-3
CDR3 protein: CASSRGLAGGNTDTQYF
CDR3 DNA: TGTGCCAGCAGCCGAGGACTAGCGGGGGGCAACACAGATACGCAGTATTTT

V gene: TRBV27
clone size: .
D gene: .
J gene: TRBJ2-7
CDR3 protein: CASSLYPPSAKPTYEQYF
CDR3 DNA: TGTGCCAGCAGTTTATACCCCCCCTCTGCGAAACCCACCTACGAGCAGTACTTC

V gene: TRBV10-3
clone size: .
D gene: TRBD2
J gene: TRBJ2-1
CDR3 protein: CAISDPGTSGRQEQFF
CDR3 DNA: TGTGCCATCAGTGACCCCGGGACTAGCGGGAGACAAGAGCAGTTCTTC

V gene: TRBV6-4
clone size: .
D gene: TRBD1
J gene: TRBJ1-2
CDR3 protein: CASSDSQGASGYTF
CDR3 DNA: TGTGCCAGCAGTGACTCCCAGGGGGCCTCTGGCTACACCTTC

V gene: TRBV9
clone size: .
D gene: TRBD1
J gene: TRBJ1-5
CDR3 protein: CASSFQGGNQPQHF
CDR3 DNA: TGTGCCAGCAGCTTTCAGGGGGGCAATCAGCCCCAGCATTTT

V gene: TRBV6-5
clone size: .
D gene: TRBD1
J gene: TRBJ2-7
CDR3 protein: CASRGTGTYEQYF
CDR3 DNA: TGTGCCAGCAGAGGGACAGGAACCTACGAGCAGTACTTC